These 25 T cell receptor beta chains share one sample of origin, sequenced in a study of post-analysis software for immune sequencing data (dated by TCRdb to the mid-2010s). Their specific antigens are unknown. Library method: PCR. Sequencing used an Illumina HiSeq 2500. Unique molecular identifiers were incorporated into TCR beta cDNA libraries to reduce PCR and sequencing biases. The public reads were reanalyzed by TCRdb: fastp trimming at Q25, MiXCR alignment, in-frame beta chains only. Rows with a matching CDR3 protein are joined into one entry that keeps the most common DNA and genes. In all, the sample holds about 770,000 distinct CDR3 sequences, and just over 45% of those were seen once. The ten most abundant clones make up approximately 5% of the sample. General study outcomes and caveats: Roughly 5 TRBV segments, including TRBV5-6, TRBV5-1 and TRBV20-1, were significantly more frequent in patients than controls.

The sequenced sample consisted of blood. These receptors came from a girl between 5 and 17 years old with multiple sclerosis.

Turning to this clonotype: A junction end diverges from the germline sequence, so it may reflect a read error. This chain uses TRBV10-3 with TRBJ2-1, with TRBD2 matching over 13 bases. The CDR3 totals 15 residues. Germline CDR1 is ENHRY and CDR2 is SYGVKD. DNA of the CDR3: TGTGCCATCAGTGTCCGGACTAGCGGGAGCAATGAGCGGTTCTTC. Translated: CAISVRTSGSNERFF.

The J gene is TRBJ2-7, the V gene TRBV7-8; TRBD2 matches at 10 bases. V dropped 6 bases and J dropped 3; count of bases not matched to a gene: 11. The CDR3 runs to 16 residues. The germline V gene has CDR1 SGHVS and CDR2 FQNEAQ. For the CDR3, the DNA is TGTGCCAGCAGACCCGCTTCTAGCGGGAGCCTCTACGAGCAGTACTTC. Translating it yields CASRPASSGSLYEQYF.

V gene TRBV12-3 or TRBV12-4 combines with J gene TRBJ2-7, with a weak D call TRBD2 (6 bases). V dropped 4 bases and J dropped 3 bases, with 16 bases sitting between them. CDR3 length equals 15 residues. CDR3 nucleotide sequence: TGTGCCAGCAGTTCCCCGGGACTCCCTTACTACGAGCAGTACTTC. This translates into CASSSPGLPYYEQYF.

J is TRBJ2-7 and V is TRBV2, with TRBD2 matching 8 bases. V lost 6 bases to trimming and J lost 0 bases; unmatched junction nucleotides: 7. From germline, CDR1 is SNHLY and CDR2 FYNNEI. There are 15 residues in the CDR3. CDR3 sequence reads: CASRENSGSSYEQYF. The CDR3 DNA reads TGTGCCAGCAGGGAGAACAGCGGGAGCTCCTACGAGCAGTACTTC.

In its sample, this clonotype was seen once. The V call is TRBV12-3 or TRBV12-4, the J call TRBJ2-5; no definite D call. Trimming left V 6 bases short and J 5 bases short, with 16 bases between. The CDR3 covers 14 residues. The CDR3 DNA reads TGTGCCAGCAGACGAGACCCCCAAGGGGAGACCCAGTACTTC. Translating gives CASRRDPQGETQYF.

This clonotype was counted only a few times. The V call is TRBV20-1, the J call TRBJ2-1, with 14 nucleotides matching TRBD2. CDR1 is DFQATT, CDR2 SNEGSKA, per germline (reference sequence). This CDR3 has 18 residues. V lost 1 base, J lost 1 base, and 6 bases stayed unmatched. The CDR3, as DNA: TGCAGTGCTAGAGCGGGACTAGCGGGAGCAGGGTCCTACAATGAGCAGTTCTTC. Protein sequence: CSARAGLAGAGSYNEQFF.

V and J are TRBV30 and TRBJ2-1; no clear D gene. Germline CDR1 is GTSNPN and CDR2 is SVGIG (reference sequence). The CDR3 spans 15 residues. V dropped 2 bases and J dropped 2 bases, with 13 bases sitting between them. DNA for the CDR3: TGTGCCTGGAGTTCTGTCGGCAGGACCTACAATGAGCAGTTCTTC. Protein sequence: CAWSSVGRTYNEQFF.

The chain is built from TRBV5-1 and TRBJ2-7; 9 nucleotides align to TRBD1. The last part of the DNA fits TRBJ2-5 better; the J call may be wrong. The CDR3 contains 15 residues. CDR1 and CDR2 (germline): SGHRS, YFSETQ. CDR3 in amino acids: CASSRDRVIWETQYF. For the CDR3, the DNA is TGCGCCAGCAGCCGGGACAGGGTTATTTGGGAGACCCAGTACTTC.

CDR3 in amino acids: CASRLLQVAEQFF. DNA for the CDR3: TGTGCCAGCAGACTCTTACAGGTTGCGGAGCAGTTCTTC. The J gene is TRBJ2-1, the V gene TRBV27, with D possibly TRBD1 on 5 matching bases. The CDR3 contains 13 residues. V was cut by 6 bases and J by 10 bases, with 16 bases left in between. Germline V lookup: CDR1 MNHEY, CDR2 SMNVEV (reference sequence).

This clonotype was found a few times. This chain links TRBV2 with TRBJ1-2; 12 bases are shared with TRBD1. Germline trimming cut 4 bases from V and 3 bases from J; bases unmatched to any gene: 12. The CDR3 covers 18 residues. Per germline, CDR1 SNHLY and CDR2 FYNNEI. CDR3 coding DNA: TGTGCCAGCAGTGTTCCCGGGACAGGGGGCCGCTGGGACTATGGCTACACCTTC. It specifies CASSVPGTGGRWDYGYTF.

This clonotype was detected only a few times. The rearrangement uses TRBV30 and TRBJ1-1, with D perhaps TRBD1 (5 bases). Trimming removed 0 bases from V and 6 bases from J, with 11 bases in between. CDR3 length equals 13 residues. Per germline, CDR1 GTSNPN and CDR2 SVGIG (reference sequence). The CDR3 DNA is TGTGCCTGGAGTGTATGGGGGAGCGCTGAAGCTTTCTTT. Translating it yields CAWSVWGSAEAFF.

V gene TRBV20-1 combines with J gene TRBJ2-5, with 10 bases fitting TRBD2. The V gene end was trimmed by 6 bases and the J gene end by 2 bases; junction bases not matched to a gene: 15. This CDR3 contains 17 residues. Germline CDR1 and CDR2: DFQATT and SNEGSKA (reference sequence). CDR3 sequence reads: CSANLVDSGRSQETQYF. CDR3 sequence (DNA): TGCAGTGCCAACCTTGTGGATAGCGGGAGGTCTCAAGAGACCCAGTACTTC.

CDR3 residues: CASGWGITQYF. CDR3 nucleotide sequence: TGTGCCAGCGGGTGGGGGATTACGCAGTATTTT. V and J are TRBV12-3 or TRBV12-4 and TRBJ2-3; the D gene could be TRBD1 or TRBD2 (5 bases each). This CDR3 is 11 amino acids long. V dropped 8 bases and J dropped 8 bases, with 11 bases sitting between them.

Only a few counts were recorded for this clonotype. V usage is TRBV20-1 and J usage is TRBJ2-1, with D possibly being TRBD2 (5 bases). The CDR3 sequence is 15 residues long. CDR1 is DFQATT, CDR2 SNEGSKA, per germline (reference sequence). The V and J ends lost 2 bases and 10 bases respectively, with 21 bases between them. The CDR3 region has the DNA TGCAGTGCTAGACCCGGAGGCCCGCGACCCAAGGAGCAGTTCTTC. This codes for CSARPGGPRPKEQFF.

Concerning this clonotype: One end of the junction fails to match germline, which may point to a read error. V gene TRBV20-1 combines with J gene TRBJ2-1; D is perhaps TRBD2 (5 bases). Germline V gives CDR1 DFQATT, CDR2 SNEGSKA (reference sequence). CDR3 length: 15 amino acids. The CDR3 sequence is CSASRWGESYNGQFF. The CDR3 DNA follows: TGCAGTGCTTCGCGATGGGGAGAATCCTACAATGGGCAGTTCTTC.

The V call is TRBV7-2, the J call TRBJ1-2; the D gene is possibly TRBD1 (6 bases). This CDR3 comprises 16 residues. V gave up 0 bases and J gave up 0 bases, with 11 bases separating them. CDR1 is SGHTA and CDR2 is FQGNSA in the germline V gene. This CDR3 is CASSLADSSTNYGYTF. The CDR3 coding sequence is TGTGCCAGCAGCTTAGCGGACAGCTCTACTAACTATGGCTACACCTTC.

The chain couples TRBV7-9 to TRBJ2-1; 12 bases map to TRBD2. This CDR3 has 15 residues. V shed 4 bases, J shed 10 bases, and the junction held 8 bases outside the gene matches. Germline V CDR1 and CDR2: SEHNR, FQNEAQ (reference sequence). The CDR3 bases are TGTGCCAGCAGCTCCCGACTAGCGGGAGATAGCGAGCAGTTCTTC. This encodes CASSSRLAGDSEQFF.

The gene calls are TRBV29-1 and TRBJ2-1, with 8 bases aligning to TRBD2. The CDR3 loop spans 13 amino acids. V trimming: 5 bases; J trimming: 9 bases; junction bases outside the gene matches: 9. CDR1 is SQVTM, CDR2 ANQGSEA, per germline. The CDR3 nucleotides are TGCAGCGTTTCCATCGGGGCGGGGGGTGAGCAGTTCTTC. Translating gives CSVSIGAGGEQFF.

The J gene is TRBJ2-7, the V gene TRBV20-1; D is possibly TRBD2 (5 bases). Deletions cut 3 bases from V and 0 bases from J, with 12 bases between. The CDR3 runs 14 residues. Germline lookup yields CDR1 DFQATT and CDR2 SNEGSKA (reference sequence). CDR3 in amino acids: CSARERLLSYEQYF. The CDR3 coding sequence is TGCAGTGCTAGGGAGCGGTTACTCTCCTACGAGCAGTACTTC.

This clonotype showed up just a few times. The chain links TRBV28 to TRBJ2-3, with 13 bases aligning to TRBD2. This CDR3 contains 15 residues. Trimming cost V 7 bases and J 3 bases; bases outside gene matches: 4. Germline CDR1 MDHEN, CDR2 SYDVKM. CDR3 region: CASKLAGGETDTQYF. As DNA, the CDR3 is TGTGCCAGCAAACTAGCGGGAGGGGAAACAGATACGCAGTATTTT. The entire variable domain, with the rest obtained from reference TRBV28 and TRBJ2-3, is as follows: DVKVTQSSRYLVKRTGEKVFLECVQDMDHENMFWYRQDPGLGLRLIYFSYDVKMKEKGDIPEGYSVSREKKERFSLILESASTNQTSMYLCASKLAGGETDTQYFGPGTRLTVL.

V and J are TRBV7-3 and TRBJ2-1; a weak D match, TRBD2 (6 bases). V gave up 1 base and J gave up 0 bases, with 13 bases separating them. Germline V gene data show CDR1 as SGHTA and CDR2 as FQGTGA. This CDR3 spans 17 amino acids. CDR3 loop: CASSLIGGGGSYNEQFF. CDR3 coding DNA: TGTGCCAGCAGCTTAATCGGGGGAGGCGGCTCCTACAATGAGCAGTTCTTC.

The chain couples TRBV20-1 to TRBJ1-5; D gene uncertain. The CDR3 sequence is 14 residues long. The germline V gene encodes CDR1 DFQATT and CDR2 SNEGSKA (reference sequence). Trimming took off 1 base at V and 1 base at J, with 8 bases between the two ends. This CDR3 is CSARGDLSNQPQHF. Here the CDR3 DNA reads TGCAGTGCTAGAGGCGATCTCAGCAATCAGCCCCAGCATTTT.

This chain connects TRBV20-1 to TRBJ2-3, with 8 bases that match TRBD2. CDR1 and CDR2 (germline): DFQATT, SNEGSKA (reference sequence). V shed 5 bases and J 0 bases; nucleotides not matched to a gene: 4. This CDR3 is built from 14 residues. The CDR3 spells CSAYASGSTDTQYF. The CDR3, as DNA: TGCAGTGCTTATGCTAGCGGGAGCACAGATACGCAGTATTTT.

The rearrangement uses TRBV6-6 and TRBJ2-7, with 7 bases matching TRBD2. This CDR3 has 15 residues. Germline V lookup: CDR1 MNHNY, CDR2 SVGAGI (reference sequence). With 5 bases clipped from V and 0 bases from J, the junction kept 7 bases outside the gene matches. The CDR3 DNA sequence: TGTGCCAGCAGTGCCCTAGCGGTGAGCTCCTACGAGCAGTACTTC. This codes for CASSALAVSSYEQYF.

CDR3 sequence reads: CSANPTGRVYTF. The CDR3 nucleotides are TGCAGTGCTAACCCGACAGGGAGGGTCTACACCTTC. This chain connects TRBV20-1 to TRBJ1-2, with 7 bases lining up with TRBD1. CDR1 and CDR2 from the germline V gene are DFQATT and SNEGSKA (reference sequence). Trimming cost V 4 bases and J 10 bases; bases outside gene matches: 9. The CDR3 is made up of 12 amino acids.